Listed here are 17 T cell receptor beta chains from one sample, sequenced in a study of PD-L1 blockade in urothelial cancer. Method: immunoSEQ multiplex PCR; TCRdb's copy keeps in-frame clones and lacks some. The sample yields roughly 120,000 clones, 75% to 90% seen once. The time point is: peripheral blood 6 weeks after treatment start. The starting material was PBMCs, obtained around atezolizumab (anti-PD-L1) treatment. The receptors shown here come from a man in his sixties with urothelial cancer.

The chain links TRBV9 to TRBJ2-1, with D maybe TRBD1 (6 bases). The V and J ends lost 0 bases and 3 bases respectively, with 16 bases between them. The CDR3 sequence is 17 residues long. CDR1 and CDR2 (germline): SGDLS, YYNGEE. In DNA, the CDR3 is TGTGCCAGCAGCGTAGGAGACGGGACACCGTTCTACAATGAGCAGTTCTTC. Protein sequence: CASSVGDGTPFYNEQFF.

CDR3: CASSPSGVEQYF. DNA of the CDR3: TGTGCCAGCAGTCCTAGCGGGGTCGAGCAGTACTTC. The rearrangement joins TRBV6-5 to TRBJ2-7, with 9 bases lining up with TRBD2. The CDR3 is 12 residues long. Unmatched junction bases numbered 2, after V lost 5 bases and J lost 6 bases. In germline, CDR1 is MNHEY, CDR2 SVGAGI.

In DNA, the CDR3 is TGTGCCAGCAGCTTAGCCGGGGTTGAAGCTTTCTTT. Its translation is CASSLAGVEAFF. V usage is TRBV7-8 and J usage is TRBJ1-1; D unclear. The CDR3 runs 12 residues. The germline V gene has CDR1 SGHVS and CDR2 FQNEAQ. Trimming took off 0 bases at V and 7 bases at J, with 6 bases between the two ends.

The chain employs TRBV27 and TRBJ2-7; a weak D match, TRBD2 (5 bases). The CDR3 length is 12 residues. Trimming stripped 2 bases from V and 9 bases from J, with 11 bases between. The germline gives CDR1 MNHEY, CDR2 SMNVEV (reference sequence). In DNA form, the CDR3 reads TGTGCCAGCAGTTTAGACGGTCGGGGGCAGTACTTC. Its protein product is CASSLDGRGQYF.

This chain links TRBV25-1 with TRBJ2-1; the match to TRBD2 covers 8 bases. V dropped 5 bases and J dropped 6; count of bases not matched to a gene: 15. The CDR3 consists of 17 residues. CDR1 MGHDK and CDR2 SYGVNS come from the germline V gene. This chain's CDR3 is CASSPPPPAGVRNEQFF. CDR3 coding DNA: TGTGCCAGCAGTCCACCCCCCCCAGCGGGAGTCCGCAATGAGCAGTTCTTC. The full variable domain, rest sourced from reference TRBV25-1 and TRBJ2-1, is EADIYQTPRYLVIGTGKKITLECSQTMGHDKMYWYQQDPGMELHLIHYSYGVNSTEKGDLSSESTVSRIRTEHFPLTLESARPSHTSQYLCASSPPPPAGVRNEQFFGPGTRLTVL.

This clone was seen a single time. The V call is TRBV28, the J call TRBJ1-5, with TRBD1 identical over 10 bases. Trimming took 6 bases from V and 0 from J; bases not matched to a gene: 11. Germline-derived CDR1 and CDR2 are MDHEN and SYDVKM. The CDR3 has 18 residues. CDR3 in amino acids: CASRWPGTGDISNQPQHF. As DNA, the CDR3 is TGTGCCAGCAGGTGGCCCGGGACAGGGGACATTAGCAATCAGCCCCAGCATTTT. Complete variable domain (other parts from reference TRBV28 and TRBJ1-5): DVKVTQSSRYLVKRTGEKVFLECVQDMDHENMFWYRQDPGLGLRLIYFSYDVKMKEKGDIPEGYSVSREKKERFSLILESASTNQTSMYLCASRWPGTGDISNQPQHFGDGTRLSIL.

V and J are TRBV29-1 and TRBJ2-3; the D gene is possibly TRBD2 (5 bases). Germline V gene sequence: CDR1 SQVTM, CDR2 ANQGSEA. This CDR3 is 13 amino acids long. Trimming cost V 6 bases and J 0 bases, with 10 bases left between them. Written as DNA, the CDR3 is TGCAGCGTCAGCGGTTCTAGCACAGATACGCAGTATTTT. Protein sequence: CSVSGSSTDTQYF.

This rearrangement joins TRBV28 to TRBJ2-1; 11 bases agree with TRBD2. Germline V gives CDR1 MDHEN, CDR2 SYDVKM. V lost 7 bases and J lost 6; bases outside the gene matches: 8. This CDR3 has 15 residues. The CDR3 bases are TGTGCCAGCAAGCCGGGACTAGCGGAAATCAATGAGCAGTTCTTC. Amino acids: CASKPGLAEINEQFF.

This clone was detected only once. One junction end does not reproduce the germline sequence, and a read error may be involved. This sequence joins TRBV7-7 and TRBJ2-5, with a weak D call TRBD1 (6 bases). From germline, CDR1 is SSHAT and CDR2 FNYEAQ (reference sequence). The CDR3 covers 16 residues. The CDR3 coding sequence is TGTGCTAGCAGCTTAGGGTCACAGGGCCCGCAAGAGACCCAGTACTTC. This gives the protein CASSLGSQGPQETQYF.

V usage is TRBV10-3 and J usage is TRBJ2-3, with 7 bases lining up with TRBD1. CDR3 length: 16 amino acids. V shed 2 bases and J 3 bases; nucleotides not matched to a gene: 8. In germline, CDR1 is ENHRY, CDR2 SYGVKD. The CDR3 coding sequence is TGTGCCATCAGTGAGACTACAGGGGCCGGAACAGATACGCAGTATTTT. Translating gives CAISETTGAGTDTQYF.

The CDR3, as DNA: TGTGCCAGTAGTCGTCCGGGACTAGGCCTGGGCGAGCAGTACTTC. Translating it yields CASSRPGLGLGEQYF. V usage is TRBV19 and J usage is TRBJ2-7; 8 nucleotides line up with TRBD2. The CDR3 totals 15 residues. The junction had 12 bases not matched to a gene; V was cut back by 5 bases and J by 6 bases. Germline V lookup: CDR1 LNHDA, CDR2 SQIVND (reference sequence).

This chain links TRBV2 with TRBJ1-2, with D uncertain. Germline CDR1 reads SNHLY; CDR2 reads FYNNEI. V dropped 3 bases and J dropped 8 bases, with 10 bases sitting between them. This CDR3 contains 12 residues. CDR3 nucleotide sequence: TGTGCCAGCAGTGACGGAGGGCTCGGCTACACCTTC. This codes for CASSDGGLGYTF.

The chain recombines TRBV18 with TRBJ1-4; tentative D call: TRBD1 (6 bases). This CDR3 is built from 13 residues. The ends were cut back, 6 bases at V and 4 bases at J, with 9 bases in the middle. Per the germline V gene, CDR1 is KGHSH and CDR2 is LQKENI. The CDR3 region has the DNA TGTGCCAGCTCGAGACAGGATAATGAAAAACTGTTTTTT. It specifies CASSRQDNEKLFF.

The table lists this clone with a few counts. This chain joins TRBV4-3 and TRBJ2-3; a possible D gene is TRBD2 (5 bases). Trimming stripped 1 base from V and 0 bases from J, with 11 bases between. CDR1 and CDR2 from the germline V gene are LGHNA and YSLEER. The CDR3 is 16 residues long. This CDR3 reads CASSQVFGVSTDTQYF. CDR3 coding DNA: TGCGCCAGCAGCCAAGTCTTCGGGGTTAGCACAGATACGCAGTATTTT.

The chain employs TRBV27 and TRBJ2-7, with TRBD1 as a possible D gene (5 bases). V was clipped by 6 bases and J by 2 bases, with 14 bases between them. Germline V gives CDR1 MNHEY, CDR2 SMNVEV (reference sequence). The CDR3 consists of 14 residues. CDR3 sequence (DNA): TGTGCCAGCAGAGAAAGGGGCTTCGCCTACGAGCAGTACTTC. As protein: CASRERGFAYEQYF.

This clone was counted a few times. The V gene is TRBV2, the J gene TRBJ2-7, with 7 bases lining up with TRBD1. The V segment lost 4 bases and the J segment 0 bases; nucleotides outside the gene matches: 3. This CDR3 comprises 14 residues. Germline lookup yields CDR1 SNHLY and CDR2 FYNNEI. DNA of the CDR3: TGTGCCAGCAGTGCCAGGGGGTCCTCCTACGAGCAGTACTTC. Its protein product is CASSARGSSYEQYF. The complete variable domain, with remaining parts taken from reference TRBV2 and TRBJ2-7, reads EPEVTQTPSHQVTQMGQEVILRCVPISNHLYFYWYRQILGQKVEFLVSFYNNEISEKSEIFDDQFSVERPDGSNFTLKIRSTKLEDSAMYFCASSARGSSYEQYFGPGTRLTVT.

This clone has a single count. The genes are TRBV6-1 and TRBJ2-7; D is perhaps TRBD1 (5 bases). There are 11 residues in the CDR3. The germline V gene has CDR1 MNHNS and CDR2 SASEGT. The V end was cut by 7 bases, the J end by 3 bases, with 7 bases between. The CDR3 reads CASIQVYEQYF. The CDR3 region has the DNA TGTGCCAGCATACAGGTCTACGAGCAGTACTTC.